These T cell receptor beta chains were read from a single sample in a study of brain T cells in children with intractable seizures. TCRdb's copy holds only in-frame clones and misses some; the assay was immunoSEQ multiplex PCR. The sample has 65,000 to 85,000 clones; roughly 91% are singletons. The sequenced sample was peripheral blood, obtained at surgery. These receptors came from a boy younger than two with tuberous sclerosis and intractable seizures. CDR3s include the opening cysteine and the closing phenylalanine or tryptophan.

j_call,v_call,cdr3_aa
TRBJ2-2,TRBV3-1/TRBV3-2,CASSRAGAGELFF
TRBJ1-1,TRBV6-6,CASSQDTEAFF
TRBJ2-7,TRBV7-6,CASSQGRGFEQYF
TRBJ1-1,TRBV5-1,CASSSTGGDTEAFF
TRBJ1-2,TRBV19,CASSIGTAKYGYTF
TRBJ2-5,TRBV4-2,CASSLDSQETQYF
TRBJ2-5,TRBV6-6,CASSYGLAGRETQYF
TRBJ1-4,TRBV19,CASSEAGKLFF
TRBJ1-1,TRBV11-2,CATARLGNTEAFF
TRBJ2-7,TRBV6-5,CASSYFTSGSHYEQYF
TRBJ2-6,TRBV6-5,CAGRHSGANVLTF
TRBJ1-5,TRBV19,CASSIRGPDSLDYSNQPQHF
TRBJ2-7,TRBV12-3/TRBV12-4,CASSFSSGYEQYF
TRBJ1-1,TRBV5-1,CASSEVMNTEAFF
TRBJ1-2,TRBV10-1,CASSESGSYGYTF
TRBJ1-3,TRBV2,CAAQIGNTIYF
TRBJ1-1,TRBV20-1,CSARENTEAFF
TRBJ2-2,TRBV25-1,CASSDGAGELFF
TRBJ2-7,TRBV27,CASSSLAGGFYEQYF
TRBJ2-7,TRBV4-1,CASSSSPARVYEQYF
TRBJ1-2,TRBV9,CASSDNLGDGYGYTF
TRBJ1-2,TRBV30,CAWSSWTVNYGYTF
TRBJ2-3,TRBV20-1,CSALTTDTQYF
TRBJ1-2,TRBV5-4,CASSLGGEYGYTF
TRBJ1-5,TRBV18,CASSLDVLNQPQHF
TRBJ2-1,TRBV11-2,CASSLAGTEPSGQFF
TRBJ2-3,TRBV5-6,CASSLVIGPDTQYF
TRBJ1-2,TRBV11-2,CASSWGGSDYGYTF
TRBJ1-2,TRBV6-1,CASSAFAGTANPYGYTF
TRBJ2-2,TRBV5-1,CASSFTGGELFF
TRBJ2-3,TRBV7-2,CASSSLPSGDSTDTQYF
TRBJ1-2,TRBV7-8,CASSLGTGAYGYTF
TRBJ1-2,TRBV11-2,CASSPTLDNNYGYTF
TRBJ2-7,TRBV9,CASSVGTVHYEQYF
TRBJ1-4,TRBV30,CAWRQGVATNEKLFF
TRBJ2-4,TRBV9,CASSAPRDDIQYF
TRBJ1-4,TRBV6-5,CASSNLLGVGEKLFF
TRBJ1-2,TRBV7-9,CASSSGYGYTF
TRBJ2-7,TRBV2,CASSESGTPRLEQYF
TRBJ1-2,TRBV6-5,CASSYSTGGYGYTF
TRBJ1-1,TRBV11-1,CASSLARGGVNTEAFF
TRBJ2-7,TRBV6-5,CASSSPGQGKDEQYF
TRBJ2-1,TRBV4-2,CASSQEGRARRLGNEQFF
TRBJ1-3,TRBV9,CASSVEGGSPEDTIYF
TRBJ2-7,TRBV28,CASSAQTSGGFYEQYF
TRBJ1-1,TRBV10-3,CAISDRHPEKNTEAFF
TRBJ2-1,TRBV6-5,CASSYSDEQFF
TRBJ1-2,TRBV10-3,CAAAEVGGYTF
TRBJ2-4,TRBV13,CASSLYLAGVAKNIQYF
TRBJ1-2,TRBV5-4,CASSLGGAAGYTF
TRBJ2-1,TRBV5-5,CASSLASGDYNEQFF
TRBJ2-5,TRBV30,CAWTRLGGREEETQYF
TRBJ1-2,TRBV4-1,CASSQDQGYGYTF
TRBJ2-7,TRBV24-1,CATNDYLTQGTYEQYF
TRBJ1-4,TRBV27,CASSLYGGGANEKLFF
TRBJ2-7,TRBV28,CASSFSYEQYF
TRBJ1-4,TRBV5-5,CASSFRNEKLFF
TRBJ1-1,TRBV7-9,CASSANHGSGVNTEAFF
TRBJ2-3,TRBV11-3,CASSSGTSGYTDTQYF